What follows describes a single TCR beta chain. Its target is unknown. This entry comes from a study of T cells in Graves' hyperthyroidism and ophthalmopathy. General observations from the study: The blood repertoire included most of the expanded thyroid clonotypes above 0.001.

Authors of the study amplified TCR beta CDR3 regions from RNA transcripts. A first-round RT-PCR of the TCR CDR3 used the HTBI primer set. TCRdb processed the multiplex PCR reads anew with MiXCR; each CDR3 protein has one entry. The sample has fewer than 900,000 distinct CDR3 sequences, 16% seen once. Graves' hyperthyroidism is called stable when ophthalmopathy does not progress within 18 months. Uncontrolled infection, other autoimmune disease, pregnancy or lactation disqualified patients from enrolment. PBMCs came from roughly 10 ml fresh peripheral blood. CDR1 SGHRS and CDR2 YFSETQ come from the germline V gene. This CDR3 is built from 16 residues. V lost 4 bases and J lost 0; bases outside the gene matches: 9.

What was sequenced was blood. The sequence came from a man aged 18 to 29 with Graves' hyperthyroidism. The chain has TRBV5-1 and TRBJ1-2, with 7 bases identical to TRBD1. The CDR3 bases are TGCGCCAGCAGCAAGGCCGGGACAGTGACTAACTATGGCTACACCTTC. Protein: CASSKAGTVTNYGYTF.